This T cell receptor (beta chain) was found in a study of identical twins. The CDR3 is made up of 14 amino acids. Germline V gene data show CDR1 as SGHDT and CDR2 as YYEEEE. J lost 2 bases, V lost 5 bases, and 6 bases had no gene match. A universal primer site was created by template switching, with the cDNA bearing unique molecular identifiers. TCRdb re-called the 5' RACE reads through MiXCR, storing one row per CDR3 protein. The repertoire holds approximately 230,000 distinct CDR3 sequences, with about 6.7% as singletons. Many counts were recorded for this clonotype. Separately, the same data were catalogued under a study of T cells expressing NK-cell markers. That study adds: NKG2C+ dominant clonotype frequencies in six or seven donors were roughly 1.0-8% of CD8+ T cells.

This TCR derives from a woman in her late teens or twenties in good health. This chain joins TRBV5-6 and TRBJ1-2; 7 nucleotides agree with TRBD1. The sample consisted of CD8+ T cells sorted from blood. CDR3: CASSFGTANYGYTF. CDR3 sequence (DNA): TGTGCCAGCAGTTTCGGGACAGCGAACTATGGCTACACCTTC.